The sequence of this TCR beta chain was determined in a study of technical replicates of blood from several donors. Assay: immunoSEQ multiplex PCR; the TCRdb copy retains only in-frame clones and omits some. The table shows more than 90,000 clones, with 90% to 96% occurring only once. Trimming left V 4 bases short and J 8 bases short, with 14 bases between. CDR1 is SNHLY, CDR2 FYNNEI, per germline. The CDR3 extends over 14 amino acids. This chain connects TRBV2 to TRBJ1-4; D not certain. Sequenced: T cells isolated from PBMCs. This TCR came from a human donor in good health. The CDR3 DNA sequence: TGTGCCAGCAGTGCTTGGGGAGGAGAGGAAAAACTGTTTTTT. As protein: CASSAWGGEEKLFF.